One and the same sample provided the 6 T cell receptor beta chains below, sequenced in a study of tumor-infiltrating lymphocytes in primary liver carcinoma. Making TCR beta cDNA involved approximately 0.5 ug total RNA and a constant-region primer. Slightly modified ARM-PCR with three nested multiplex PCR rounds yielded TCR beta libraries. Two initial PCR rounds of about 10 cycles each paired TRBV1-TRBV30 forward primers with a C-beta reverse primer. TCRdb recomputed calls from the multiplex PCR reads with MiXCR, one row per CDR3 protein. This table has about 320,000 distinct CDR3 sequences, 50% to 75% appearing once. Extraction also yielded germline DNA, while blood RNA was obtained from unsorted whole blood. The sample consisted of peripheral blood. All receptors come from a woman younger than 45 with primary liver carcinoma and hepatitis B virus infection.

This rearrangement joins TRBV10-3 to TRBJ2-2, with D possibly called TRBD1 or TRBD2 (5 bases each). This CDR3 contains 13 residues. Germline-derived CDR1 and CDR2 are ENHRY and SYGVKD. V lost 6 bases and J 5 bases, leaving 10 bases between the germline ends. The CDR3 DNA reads TGTGCCATCAGCAGGGACCAGACCGGGGAGCTGTTTTTT. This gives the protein CAISRDQTGELFF.

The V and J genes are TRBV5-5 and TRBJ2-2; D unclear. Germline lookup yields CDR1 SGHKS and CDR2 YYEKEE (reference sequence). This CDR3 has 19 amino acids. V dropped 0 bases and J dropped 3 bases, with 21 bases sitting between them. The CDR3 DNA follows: TGTGCCAGCAGCTTGGTACTGGGCGCGTCTAGACGATACACCGGGGAGCTGTTTTTT. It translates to CASSLVLGASRRYTGELFF.

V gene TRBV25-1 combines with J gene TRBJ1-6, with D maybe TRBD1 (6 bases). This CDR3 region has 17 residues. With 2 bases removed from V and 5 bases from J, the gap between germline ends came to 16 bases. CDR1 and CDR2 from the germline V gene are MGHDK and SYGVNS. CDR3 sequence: CASSEENWYRDNSPLHF. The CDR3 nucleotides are TGTGCCAGCAGTGAAGAAAATTGGTACAGGGATAATTCACCCCTCCACTTT.

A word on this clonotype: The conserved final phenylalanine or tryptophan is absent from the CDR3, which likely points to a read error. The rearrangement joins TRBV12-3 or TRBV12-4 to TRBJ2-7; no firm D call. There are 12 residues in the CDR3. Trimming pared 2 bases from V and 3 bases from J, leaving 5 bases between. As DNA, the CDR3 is TGTGCCAGCAGTTTATCCTTCTACGAGCAGTACTTA. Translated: CASSLSFYEQYL.

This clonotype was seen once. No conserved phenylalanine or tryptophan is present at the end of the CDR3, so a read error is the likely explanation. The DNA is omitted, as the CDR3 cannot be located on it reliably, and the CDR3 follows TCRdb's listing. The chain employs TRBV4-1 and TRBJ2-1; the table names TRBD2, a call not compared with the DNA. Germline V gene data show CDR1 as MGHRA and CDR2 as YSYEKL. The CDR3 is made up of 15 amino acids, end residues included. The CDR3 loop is CASSQDGLARDEQSS.

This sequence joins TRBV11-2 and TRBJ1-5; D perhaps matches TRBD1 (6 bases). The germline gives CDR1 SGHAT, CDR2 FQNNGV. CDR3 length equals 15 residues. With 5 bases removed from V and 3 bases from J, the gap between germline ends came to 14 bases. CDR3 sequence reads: CASSTGQLDNQPQHF. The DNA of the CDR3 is TGTGCCAGCAGCACAGGACAGCTCGACAATCAGCCCCAGCATTTT.